A selection of T cell receptor beta chains follows, all from one sample in a study of siplizumab effects on memory and regulatory T cells. Libraries were prepared by immunoSEQ multiplex PCR; TCRdb keeps only in-frame clonotypes and omits some of them. Found here are about 100,000 clones, 75% to 95% of them singletons; the top ten hold about 0.15%. The material sequenced was CD4+ T cells sorted from blood. The receptors stem from a human donor in good health. Each CDR3 is given with its conserved first and last residue. A D gene is named only where the DNA matches it firmly. Rows may omit the clone size; those that give it use once, few, many or a size class.

V	J	size	D	length	DNA	CDR3
TRBV28	TRBJ1-2	NA	TRBD1	14	TGTGCCAGCAGTCCAGGGGGCGAGGACTATGGCTACACCTTC	CASSPGGEDYGYTF
TRBV21-1	TRBJ2-5	NA	NA	12	TGTGCCAGCCAAAGGCGGGGGGAGACCCAGTACTTC	CASQRRGETQYF
TRBV19	TRBJ2-3	NA	NA	13	TGTGCCAGTAGTGATACAAGCACAGATACGCAGTATTTT	CASSDTSTDTQYF
TRBV29-1	TRBJ2-1	NA	TRBD2	20	TGCAGCGTTGAAGATCTAGGGACTAGCGGGGGCCTTTCCGCCTACAATGAGCAGTTCTTC	CSVEDLGTSGGLSAYNEQFF
TRBV11-2	TRBJ2-1	NA	NA	14	TGTGCCAGCAGCTTCGGGCCAATCAACAATGAGCAGTTCTTC	CASSFGPINNEQFF
TRBV25-1	TRBJ1-4	NA	NA	12	TGTGCCACAGGCTCTCCCACGGGAAAACTGTTTTTT	CATGSPTGKLFF
TRBV27	TRBJ2-3	NA	TRBD2	16	TGTGCCAGCAGTTTTCGGGGCGGGGGTAGCACAGATACGCAGTATTTT	CASSFRGGGSTDTQYF
TRBV7-6	TRBJ2-1	NA	TRBD2	17	TGTGCCAGCAGCTTAGCGCTAGCGGGGGGCCCTATCGGTGAGCAGTTCTTC	CASSLALAGGPIGEQFF
TRBV6-5	TRBJ2-7	NA	NA	13	TGTGCCAGCAGTTACGGGGGGTTTGGGGAGCAGTACTTC	CASSYGGFGEQYF
TRBV18	TRBJ2-7	NA	TRBD1	14	TGTGCCAGCTCACGCGAGACAGGGTCCTACGAGCAGTACTTC	CASSRETGSYEQYF
TRBV5-1	TRBJ1-2	NA	NA	12	TGCGCCAGCAGCGATGACTTAGTAGGCTACACCTTC	CASSDDLVGYTF
TRBV7-7	TRBJ1-4	NA	NA	15	TGTGCCAGCAGCAAGGACATTGCAACTAATGAAAAACTGTTTTTT	CASSKDIATNEKLFF
TRBV5-6	TRBJ1-6	once	NA	12	TGTGCCAGCAGCGGTTCCGGTTCACCCCTCCACTTT	CASSGSGSPLHF
TRBV7-9	TRBJ2-2	NA	TRBD1	16	TGTGCCAGCAGCCCCCGGACAGGGGGCAATATCGGGGAGCTGTTTTTT	CASSPRTGGNIGELFF
TRBV5-1	TRBJ2-1	once	TRBD1	15	TGCGCCAGCAGCCAGGACAGGGGGGGCTACAATGAGCAGTTCTTC	CASSQDRGGYNEQFF
TRBV2	TRBJ2-7	NA	TRBD1	12	TGTGCCAGCAGGGGGGACAGTTACGAGCAGTACTTC	CASRGDSYEQYF
TRBV7-7	TRBJ2-2	NA	NA	15	TGTGCCAGCAGCTTAGGAATAGCGGCCACCGGGGAGCTGTTTTTT	CASSLGIAATGELFF
TRBV7-9	TRBJ1-1	NA	TRBD1	15	TGTGCCAGCAGCACCACAGGGGGCCGGAACACTGAAGCTTTCTTT	CASSTTGGRNTEAFF
TRBV28	TRBJ1-1	once	NA	14	TGTGCCAGCAGCCTCGGGGGGGCGCGGGCTGAAGCTTTCTTT	CASSLGGARAEAFF
TRBV27	TRBJ1-4	NA	NA	13	TGTGCCAGCAGTTTGCGCTTCGGAGAAAAACTGTTTTTT	CASSLRFGEKLFF
TRBV5-1	TRBJ1-1	NA	NA	14	TGCGCCAGCAGCCTGGCGGACCGGGACAAGAAAGCTTTCTTT	CASSLADRDKKAFF
TRBV6-5	TRBJ1-6	few	NA	14	TGTGCCAGCAGTTCCCCGACAGGTTCCCCAACCCTCCACTTT	CASSSPTGSPTLHF